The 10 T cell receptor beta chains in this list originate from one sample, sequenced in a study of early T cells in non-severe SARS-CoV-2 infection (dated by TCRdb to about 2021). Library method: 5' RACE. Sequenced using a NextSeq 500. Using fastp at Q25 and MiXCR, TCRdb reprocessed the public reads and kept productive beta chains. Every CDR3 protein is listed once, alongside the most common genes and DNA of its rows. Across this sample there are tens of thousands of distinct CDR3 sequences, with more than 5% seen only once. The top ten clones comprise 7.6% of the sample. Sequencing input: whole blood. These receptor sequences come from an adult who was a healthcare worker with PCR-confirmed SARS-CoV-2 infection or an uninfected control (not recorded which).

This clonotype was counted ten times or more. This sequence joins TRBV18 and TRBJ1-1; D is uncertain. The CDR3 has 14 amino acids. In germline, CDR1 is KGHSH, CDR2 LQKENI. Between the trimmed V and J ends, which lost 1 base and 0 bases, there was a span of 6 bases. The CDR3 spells CASSPLRVNTEAFF. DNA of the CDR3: TGTGCCAGCTCACCACTGCGGGTGAACACTGAAGCTTTCTTT.

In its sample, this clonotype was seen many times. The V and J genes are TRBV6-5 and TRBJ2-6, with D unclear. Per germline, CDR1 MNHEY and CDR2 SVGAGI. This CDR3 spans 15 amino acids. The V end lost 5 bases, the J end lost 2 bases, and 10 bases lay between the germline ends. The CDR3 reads CASSLTDAGANVLTF. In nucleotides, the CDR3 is TGTGCCAGCAGTCTAACGGATGCTGGGGCCAACGTCCTGACTTTC.

CDR3 protein: CASSLTVPYEQYF. The CDR3 nucleotides read TGTGCCAGCAGCTTAACGGTCCCCTACGAGCAGTACTTC. V usage is TRBV7-9 and J usage is TRBJ2-7; D remains ambiguous. V dropped 2 bases and J dropped 2 bases, with 7 bases sitting between them. The CDR3 runs to 13 residues. Germline V lookup: CDR1 SEHNR, CDR2 FQNEAQ (reference sequence).

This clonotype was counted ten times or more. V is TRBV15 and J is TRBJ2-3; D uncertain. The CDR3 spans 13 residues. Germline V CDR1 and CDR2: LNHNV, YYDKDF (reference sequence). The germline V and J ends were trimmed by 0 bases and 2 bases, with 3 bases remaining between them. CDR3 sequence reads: CATSRDVTDTQYF. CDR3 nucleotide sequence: TGTGCCACCAGCAGAGATGTCACAGATACGCAGTATTTT.

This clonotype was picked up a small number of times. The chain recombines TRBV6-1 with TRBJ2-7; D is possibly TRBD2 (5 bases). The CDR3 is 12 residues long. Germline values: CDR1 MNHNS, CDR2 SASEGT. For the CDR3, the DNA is TGTGTCAGTTGCGACGGGACCTACGAGCAGTACTTC. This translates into CVSCDGTYEQYF.

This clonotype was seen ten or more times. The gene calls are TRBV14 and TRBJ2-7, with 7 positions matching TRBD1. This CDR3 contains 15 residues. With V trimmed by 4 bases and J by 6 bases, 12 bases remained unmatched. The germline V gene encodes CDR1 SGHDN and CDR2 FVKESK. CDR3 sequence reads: CASSPYGQVTAEQYF. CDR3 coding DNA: TGTGCCAGCAGCCCCTACGGACAGGTCACGGCCGAGCAGTACTTC.

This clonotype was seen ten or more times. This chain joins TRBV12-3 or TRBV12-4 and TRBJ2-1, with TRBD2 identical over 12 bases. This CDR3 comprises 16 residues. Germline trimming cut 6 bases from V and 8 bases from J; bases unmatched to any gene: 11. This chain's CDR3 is CASSPDRTSGKYEQFF. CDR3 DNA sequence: TGTGCCAGCAGCCCCGACCGGACTAGCGGGAAATATGAGCAGTTCTTC.

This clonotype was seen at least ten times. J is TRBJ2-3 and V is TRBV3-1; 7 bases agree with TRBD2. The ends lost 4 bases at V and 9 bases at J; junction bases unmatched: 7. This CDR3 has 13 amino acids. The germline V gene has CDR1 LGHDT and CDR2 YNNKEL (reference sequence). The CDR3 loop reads CASSLSSGITQYF. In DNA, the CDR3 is TGTGCCAGCAGCCTGTCTAGCGGCATCACGCAGTATTTT.

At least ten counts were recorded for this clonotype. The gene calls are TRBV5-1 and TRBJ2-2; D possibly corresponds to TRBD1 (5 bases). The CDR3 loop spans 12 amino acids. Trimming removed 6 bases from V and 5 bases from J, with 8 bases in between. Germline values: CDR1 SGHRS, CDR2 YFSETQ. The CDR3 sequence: CASTAGTGELFF. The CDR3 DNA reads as TGCGCCAGCACGGCAGGGACCGGGGAGCTGTTTTTT. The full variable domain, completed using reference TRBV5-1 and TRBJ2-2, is KAGVTQTPRYLIKTRGQQVTLSCSPISGHRSVSWYQQTPGQGLQFLFEYFSETQRNKGNFPGRFSGRQFSNSRSEMNVSTLELGDSALYLCASTAGTGELFFGEGSRLTVL.

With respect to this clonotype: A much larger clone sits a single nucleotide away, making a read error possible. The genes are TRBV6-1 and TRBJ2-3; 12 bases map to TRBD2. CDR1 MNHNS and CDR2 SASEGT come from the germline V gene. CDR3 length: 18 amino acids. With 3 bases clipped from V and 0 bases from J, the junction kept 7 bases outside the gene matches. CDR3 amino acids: CASSDPTGTSGSTDTQYF. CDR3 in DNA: TGTGCCAGCAGTGACCCCACTGGGACTAGCGGGAGCACAGATACGCAGTATTTT.